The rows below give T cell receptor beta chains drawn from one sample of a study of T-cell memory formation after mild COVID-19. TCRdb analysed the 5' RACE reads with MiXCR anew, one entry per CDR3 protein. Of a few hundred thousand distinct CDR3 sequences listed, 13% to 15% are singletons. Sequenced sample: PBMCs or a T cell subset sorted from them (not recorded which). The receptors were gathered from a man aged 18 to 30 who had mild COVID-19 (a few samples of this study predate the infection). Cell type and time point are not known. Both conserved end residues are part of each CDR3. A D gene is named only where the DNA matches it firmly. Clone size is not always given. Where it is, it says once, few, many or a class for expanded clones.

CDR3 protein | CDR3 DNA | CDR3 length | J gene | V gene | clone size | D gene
CASSPGTLHEQYF | TGTGCCAGCAGCCCCGGGACCCTCCACGAGCAGTACTTC | 13 | TRBJ2-7 | TRBV9 | - | -
CAWKAGTGGYTF | TGTGCCTGGAAAGCTGGAACGGGTGGCTACACCTTC | 12 | TRBJ1-2 | TRBV30 | few | -
CASKRQIPIYF | TGTGCCAGTAAAAGACAAATCCCCATATATTTT | 11 | TRBJ1-3 | TRBV19 | - | -
CASSTGTKTDTQYF | TGCGCCAGCAGCACGGGGACCAAAACAGATACGCAGTATTTT | 14 | TRBJ2-3 | TRBV5-1 | once | -
CSAEGGQGGNTIYF | TGCAGCGCCGAGGGGGGCCAGGGTGGAAACACCATATATTTT | 14 | TRBJ1-3 | TRBV29-1 | few | -
CASSQGTGSSTDTQYF | TGCGCCAGCAGCCAAGGGACAGGGTCTAGCACAGATACGCAGTATTTT | 16 | TRBJ2-3 | TRBV4-1 | - | TRBD1
CASSEWRIGEKLFF | TGTGCCAGCAGTGAATGGAGGATTGGGGAAAAACTGTTTTTT | 14 | TRBJ1-4 | TRBV2 | few | -
CASLFMIGNEQYF | TGTGCCAGCCTCTTCATGATCGGCAACGAGCAGTACTTC | 13 | TRBJ2-7 | TRBV11-2 | - | -
CASSSGPTNTEAFF | TGCGCCAGCAGCTCCGGACCGACCAACACTGAAGCTTTCTTT | 14 | TRBJ1-1 | TRBV5-1 | few | -
CASYGPDGYTF | TGTGCCAGCTATGGGCCGGATGGCTACACCTTC | 11 | TRBJ1-2 | TRBV12-3/TRBV12-4 | few | -
CASSLLYRDSPLHF | TGTGCCAGCAGCTTACTCTACAGAGATTCACCCCTCCACTTT | 14 | TRBJ1-6 | TRBV11-1 | few | -
CASSLGQGYNEQFF | TGCGCCAGCAGCCTGGGACAGGGCTACAATGAGCAGTTCTTC | 14 | TRBJ2-1 | TRBV5-1 | many | TRBD1
CSARDNPSGDTDTQYF | TGCAGTGCTAGAGATAACCCTAGCGGGGACACGGATACGCAGTATTTT | 16 | TRBJ2-3 | TRBV20-1 | - | TRBD2
CASSQDQGRVDDEKLFF | TGTGCCAGCAGCCAAGATCAAGGGCGGGTGGACGATGAAAAACTGTTTTTT | 17 | TRBJ1-4 | TRBV3-1 | few | -
CASTSGHSTDTQYF | TGTGCCAGCACCAGCGGTCATAGCACAGATACGCAGTATTTT | 14 | TRBJ2-3 | TRBV12-3/TRBV12-4 | few | -
CASSFGGRGSTDTQYF | TGTGCCAGCAGTTTTGGTGGCAGGGGAAGCACAGATACGCAGTATTTT | 16 | TRBJ2-3 | TRBV12-3/TRBV12-4 | few | -
CASSYLTGFQPQHF | TGTGCCAGCAGTTACCTGACAGGGTTTCAGCCCCAGCATTTT | 14 | TRBJ1-5 | TRBV6-2/TRBV6-3 | once | TRBD1
CASSLGPGRGQGETQYF | TGTGCCAGCAGCTTAGGGCCGGGCAGGGGGCAGGGAGAGACCCAGTACTTC | 17 | TRBJ2-5 | TRBV7-2 | few | TRBD1
CASSQTAARTGGPSGYTF | TGCGCCAGCAGCCAAACTGCCGCCCGGACAGGGGGCCCCAGCGGCTACACCTTC | 18 | TRBJ1-2 | TRBV4-1 | - | TRBD1
CASSYSRQLAGGHEQFF | TGTGCCAGCAGTTACTCGAGACAACTAGCGGGGGGGCATGAGCAGTTCTTC | 17 | TRBJ2-1 | TRBV6-5 | few | TRBD2
CASSQRRGGYYEQFF | TGCGCCAGCAGCCAAAGACGGGGGGGCTATTATGAGCAGTTCTTC | 15 | TRBJ2-1 | TRBV4-3 | - | TRBD2
CASSQDFTGRAPQHF | TGTGCCAGCAGCCAAGATTTCACAGGGCGGGCACCTCAGCATTTT | 15 | TRBJ1-5 | TRBV4-2 | few | -
CAISQFTDRGRPIYGYTF | TGTGCCATCAGTCAATTTACCGACAGGGGTCGGCCCATCTATGGCTACACCTTC | 18 | TRBJ1-2 | TRBV10-3 | - | TRBD1
CASSLSREQFF | TGTGCCAGCAGCTTGTCCCGTGAGCAGTTCTTC | 11 | TRBJ2-1 | TRBV7-9 | many | -
CASSFIHEQFF | TGTGCCAGCAGCTTTATCCATGAGCAGTTCTTC | 11 | TRBJ2-1 | TRBV11-2 | - | -
CASRTPAPGANVLTF | TGTGCCAGCAGAACCCCGGCTCCTGGGGCCAACGTCCTGACTTTC | 15 | TRBJ2-6 | TRBV7-2 | few | -
CSALSGGSTDTQYF | TGCAGTGCCCTCAGCGGGGGGAGCACAGATACGCAGTATTTT | 14 | TRBJ2-3 | TRBV20-1 | few | TRBD2
CASSLRAASYEQYF | TGTGCCAGCAGCTTACGGGCTGCCTCCTACGAGCAGTACTTC | 14 | TRBJ2-7 | TRBV5-6 | many | -
CASRSSTAGAGNTIYF | TGTGCCAGCAGGAGTTCGACAGCGGGCGCTGGAAACACCATATATTTT | 16 | TRBJ1-3 | TRBV5-6 | few | -
CASSYSRGLAGGRGDTQYF | TGTGCCAGCAGTTACTCGCGGGGACTAGCGGGGGGCCGGGGAGATACGCAGTATTTT | 19 | TRBJ2-3 | TRBV6-6 | - | TRBD2
CASRSGTSYNSPLHF | TGCGCCAGTAGATCCGGGACAAGCTATAATTCACCCCTCCACTTT | 15 | TRBJ1-6 | TRBV4-3 | few | -
CSARERGTGVHEQYF | TGCAGTGCTAGAGAGCGCGGGACAGGGGTCCACGAGCAGTACTTC | 15 | TRBJ2-7 | TRBV20-1 | - | TRBD1
CASNGQGALFF | TGTGCCAGCAACGGACAGGGGGCATTGTTCTTC | 11 | TRBJ2-1 | TRBV6-2/TRBV6-3 | - | TRBD1
CASSESGYGYTF | TGTGCCAGCAGTGAATCCGGCTATGGCTACACCTTC | 12 | TRBJ1-2 | TRBV2 | many | -
CASSPGRSGQPQHF | TGTGCCAGCTCACCGGGGAGGTCCGGGCAGCCCCAGCATTTT | 14 | TRBJ1-5 | TRBV18 | - | -
CASSWNRVSTEAFF | TGTGCCAGCAGTTGGAACAGGGTATCCACTGAAGCTTTCTTT | 14 | TRBJ1-1 | TRBV6-5 | few | -
CSAKKPDRPFLYF | TGCAGTGCTAAAAAACCGGACAGACCCTTCCTGTACTTC | 13 | TRBJ2-7 | TRBV20-1 | many | -
CASSSPSGGADEQFF | TGTGCCAGCAGCTCTCCTAGCGGGGGGGCTGATGAGCAGTTCTTC | 15 | TRBJ2-1 | TRBV7-2 | - | TRBD2
CASSLTGDRVQPQHF | TGTGCCAGCTCTCTCACAGGAGATCGGGTTCAGCCCCAGCATTTT | 15 | TRBJ1-5 | TRBV18 | - | -
CSVRTKNSNQPQHF | TGCAGCGTTCGGACAAAAAATAGCAATCAGCCCCAGCATTTT | 14 | TRBJ1-5 | TRBV29-1 | few | -
CASSRGPWGDSPLHF | TGTGCCAGCAGTAGGGGGCCGTGGGGGGACTCACCCCTCCACTTT | 15 | TRBJ1-6 | TRBV28 | few | TRBD1
CAISESGSSLIQYF | TGTGCCATCAGTGAGTCAGGCTCCTCCCTCATTCAGTACTTC | 14 | TRBJ2-4 | TRBV10-3 | few | -
CASSTFHEATGTQYF | TGTGCCAGCAGTACCTTCCATGAGGCAACAGGGACCCAGTACTTC | 15 | TRBJ2-5 | TRBV6-5 | - | -
CASSESSLGGEQYF | TGCGCCAGCAGTGAGTCGAGCCTTGGGGGGGAGCAGTACTTC | 14 | TRBJ2-7 | TRBV10-1 | few | -
CASSYLRDTDTQYF | TGTGCCAGCTCATATCTCCGGGACACAGATACGCAGTATTTT | 14 | TRBJ2-3 | TRBV18 | - | -
CASSLQAGSGTQYF | TGTGCCAGCAGCTTACAAGCGGGGTCCGGTACGCAGTATTTT | 14 | TRBJ2-3 | TRBV7-7 | many | TRBD2
CASSLSREPLNYF | TGTGCCAGCAGTTTGTCCCGGGAACCACTAAACTACTTC | 13 | TRBJ2-4 | TRBV28 | few | -
CASRSGATGELFF | TGTGCCAGTAGGTCAGGGGCGACCGGGGAGCTGTTTTTT | 13 | TRBJ2-2 | TRBV19 | many | -
CASSYVTGGNEQFF | TGTGCCAGCAGTTACGTTACAGGGGGCAATGAGCAGTTCTTC | 14 | TRBJ2-1 | TRBV6-6 | - | TRBD1
CASSHRRIGRETQYF | TGTGCCAGCAGTCATCGCCGGATAGGGCGAGAGACCCAGTACTTC | 15 | TRBJ2-5 | TRBV6-5 | - | -
CSASDPTTEAFF | TGCAGTGCCTCCGATCCCACAACTGAAGCTTTCTTT | 12 | TRBJ1-1 | TRBV20-1 | - | -
CASSPGLASTNEQFF | TGTGCCAGCTCACCGGGCCTAGCGTCGACCAATGAGCAGTTCTTC | 15 | TRBJ2-1 | TRBV18 | few | -
CATSTGPNTEAFF | TGTGCCACCTCGACAGGCCCCAACACTGAAGCTTTCTTT | 13 | TRBJ1-1 | TRBV10-3 | few | -
CASSSGSREQYF | TGTGCCAGCAGTAGTGGTTCTCGGGAGCAGTACTTC | 12 | TRBJ2-7 | TRBV6-2/TRBV6-3 | - | -
CASLRLDSTDTQYF | TGTGCCAGCTTGAGGCTGGATAGCACAGATACGCAGTATTTT | 14 | TRBJ2-3 | TRBV5-6 | - | -
CSAREAGYEGYTF | TGCAGTGCTAGAGAAGCGGGATACGAGGGCTACACCTTC | 13 | TRBJ1-2 | TRBV20-1 | - | -